The present TCR beta chain was sequenced within a study of blood T cell repertoires in COVID-19. Looking at the study overall: COVID-19 samples collected from the United States, Italy and Spain covered acute and convalescent phases. The cDNA or gDNA used as material had been derived from T cells, B-cell-depleted T cells, or PBMCs.

Authors' analysis steps: How many nucleated cells were present was estimated from reference gene primer amplification. Sequencing used immunoSEQ multiplex PCR; TCRdb keeps in-frame clones, though not all of them. That table is the source of V, J and clone size, and D and trimming were worked out from the DNA. This repertoire shows about 100,000 clones, over 80% found once; its top ten account for roughly 13%. In germline, CDR1 is SGHNT, CDR2 YENEEA. V trimming: 5 bases; J trimming: 4 bases; junction bases outside the gene matches: 6. There are 15 residues in the CDR3. This clone was seen just once. The TCR sequence derives from a man aged 45 to 65 with active or convalescent COVID-19. V is TRBV11-3 and J is TRBJ2-3, with TRBD2 matching over 10 bases. The sequenced sample was peripheral blood. DNA for the CDR3: TGTGCCAGCAGCATCGGACTAGCGGAGGCAGATACGCAGTATTTT. It yields the protein CASSIGLAEADTQYF.